The 2 T cell receptor beta chains reported below all come from one sample, sequenced in a study of T-cell memory formation after mild COVID-19. MiXCR, run by TCRdb on the 5' RACE reads, gives a single entry per CDR3 protein. The sample has about 290,000 distinct CDR3 sequences; 15% are singletons. The specimen sequenced was PBMCs or a T cell subset sorted from them (not recorded which). Receptors were obtained from a man aged 18 to 29 who had mild COVID-19 (a few samples of this study predate the infection). Cell type and time point are not known.

This clonotype appeared a few times. The gene calls are TRBV7-2 and TRBJ2-1; 7 positions agree with TRBD1. The CDR3 spans 15 residues. V shed 6 bases, J shed 4 bases, and the junction held 9 bases outside the gene matches. The V gene's germline CDR1 is SGHTA and CDR2 FQGNSA. In DNA, the CDR3 is TGTGCCAGCAGAATAACCGGGACAGATTACAATGAGCAGTTCTTC. Its translation is CASRITGTDYNEQFF.

This clonotype was counted only a few times. This sequence joins TRBV5-6 and TRBJ2-2; D gene ambiguous. CDR3 length equals 12 residues. Germline loops: CDR1 SGHDT, CDR2 YYEEEE. V shed 1 base and J shed 10 bases, with 8 bases lying between them. For the CDR3, the DNA is TGTGCCAGCAGCTTGTATTCATTGGAGCTGTTTTTT. It is translated as CASSLYSLELFF.